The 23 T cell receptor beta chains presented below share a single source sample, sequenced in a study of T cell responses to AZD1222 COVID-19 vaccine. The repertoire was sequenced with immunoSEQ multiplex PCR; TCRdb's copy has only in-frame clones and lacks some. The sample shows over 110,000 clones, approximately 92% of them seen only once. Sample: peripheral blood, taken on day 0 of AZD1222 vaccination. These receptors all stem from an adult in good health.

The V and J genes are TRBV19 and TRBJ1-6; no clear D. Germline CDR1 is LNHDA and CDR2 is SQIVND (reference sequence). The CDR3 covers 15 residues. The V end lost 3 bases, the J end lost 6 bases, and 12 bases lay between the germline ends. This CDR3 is CASSMVLSGNSPLHF. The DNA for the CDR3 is TGTGCCAGTAGTATGGTGCTTTCGGGTAATTCACCCCTCCACTTT.

Here the CDR3 DNA reads TGTGCCAGCTGTCCACAGGCCAACATGAACACTGAAGCTTTCTTT. It yields the protein CASCPQANMNTEAFF. V gene TRBV28 combines with J gene TRBJ1-1; D might be TRBD1 (5 bases). The CDR3 is made up of 15 amino acids. CDR1 and CDR2 (germline): MDHEN, SYDVKM. The V and J ends lost 8 bases and 0 bases respectively, with 16 bases between them.

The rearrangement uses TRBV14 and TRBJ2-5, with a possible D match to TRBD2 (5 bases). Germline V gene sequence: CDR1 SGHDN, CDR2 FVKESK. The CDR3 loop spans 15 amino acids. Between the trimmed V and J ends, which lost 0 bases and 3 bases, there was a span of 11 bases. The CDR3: CASSQDRAGEETQYF. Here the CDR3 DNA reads TGTGCCAGCAGCCAAGACCGGGCCGGGGAAGAGACCCAGTACTTC.

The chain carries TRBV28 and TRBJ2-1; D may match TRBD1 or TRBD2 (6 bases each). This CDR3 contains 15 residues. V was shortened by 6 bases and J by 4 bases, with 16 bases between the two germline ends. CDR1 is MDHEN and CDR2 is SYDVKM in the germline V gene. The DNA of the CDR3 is TGTGCCAGCAGGGGGGCCGGGACTCCGTACAATGAGCAGTTCTTC. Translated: CASRGAGTPYNEQFF.

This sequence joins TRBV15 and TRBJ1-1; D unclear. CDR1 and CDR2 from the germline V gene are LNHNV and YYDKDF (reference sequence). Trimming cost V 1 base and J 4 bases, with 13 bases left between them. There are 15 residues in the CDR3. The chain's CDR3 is CATSRGRGLGTEAFF. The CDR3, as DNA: TGTGCCACCAGCAGAGGTCGGGGTCTGGGCACTGAAGCTTTCTTT.

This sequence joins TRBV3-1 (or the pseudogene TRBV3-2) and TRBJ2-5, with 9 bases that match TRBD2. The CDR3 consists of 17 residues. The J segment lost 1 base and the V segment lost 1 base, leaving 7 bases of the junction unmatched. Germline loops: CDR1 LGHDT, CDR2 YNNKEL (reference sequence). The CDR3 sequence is CASSQGPSGTIQETQYF. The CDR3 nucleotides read TGTGCCAGCAGCCAAGGCCCTAGCGGGACTATCCAAGAGACCCAGTACTTC.

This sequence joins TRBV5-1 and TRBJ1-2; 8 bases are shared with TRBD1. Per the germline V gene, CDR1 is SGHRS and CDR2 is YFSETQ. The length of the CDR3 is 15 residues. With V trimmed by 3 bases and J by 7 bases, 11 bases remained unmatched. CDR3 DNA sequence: TGCGCCAGCAGCTCCGTCCGGACAGGGTGGTTTGGCTACACCTTC. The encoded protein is CASSSVRTGWFGYTF.

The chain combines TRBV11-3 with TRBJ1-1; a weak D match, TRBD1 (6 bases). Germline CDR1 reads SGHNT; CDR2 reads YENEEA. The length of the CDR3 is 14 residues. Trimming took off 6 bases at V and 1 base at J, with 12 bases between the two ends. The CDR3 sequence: CASSYVGGNTEAFF. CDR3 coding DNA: TGTGCCAGCAGTTACGTAGGGGGGAACACTGAAGCTTTCTTT. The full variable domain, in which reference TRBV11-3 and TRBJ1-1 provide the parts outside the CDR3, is EAGVVQSPRYKIIEKKQPVAFWCNPISGHNTLYWYLQNLGQGPELLIRYENEEAVDDSQLPKDRFSAERLKGVDSTLKIQPAELGDSAVYLCASSYVGGNTEAFFGQGTRLTVV.

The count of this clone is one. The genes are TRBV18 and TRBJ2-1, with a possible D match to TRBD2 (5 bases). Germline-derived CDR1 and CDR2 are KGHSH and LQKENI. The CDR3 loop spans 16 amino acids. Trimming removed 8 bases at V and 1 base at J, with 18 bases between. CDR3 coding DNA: TGTGCCAGCCCACTTACCCCCGGGGAATCCTACAATGAGCAGTTCTTC. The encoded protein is CASPLTPGESYNEQFF.

The CDR3 loop is CASGKNVQYF. In DNA, the CDR3 is TGTGCCAGTGGCAAGAATGTGCAGTACTTC. V and J are TRBV27 and TRBJ2-7; D is unresolved. The CDR3 extends over 10 amino acids. Germline CDR1 and CDR2: MNHEY and SMNVEV (reference sequence). Trimming shortened V by 9 bases and J by 9 bases, and 12 bases separated the two germline ends.

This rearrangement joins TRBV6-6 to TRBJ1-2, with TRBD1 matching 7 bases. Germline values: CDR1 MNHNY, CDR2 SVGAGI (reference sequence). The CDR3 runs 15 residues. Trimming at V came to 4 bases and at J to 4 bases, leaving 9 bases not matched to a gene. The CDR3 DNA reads TGTGCCAGCAGTTCCCGGACAGGTAGTGGCTATGGCTACACCTTC. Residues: CASSSRTGSGYGYTF.

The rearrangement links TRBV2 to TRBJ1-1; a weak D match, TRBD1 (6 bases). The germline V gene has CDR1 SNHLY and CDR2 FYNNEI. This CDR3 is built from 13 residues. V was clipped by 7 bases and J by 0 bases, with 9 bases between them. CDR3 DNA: TGTGCCAGCATCGGGGGCATGAACACTGAAGCTTTCTTT. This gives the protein CASIGGMNTEAFF.

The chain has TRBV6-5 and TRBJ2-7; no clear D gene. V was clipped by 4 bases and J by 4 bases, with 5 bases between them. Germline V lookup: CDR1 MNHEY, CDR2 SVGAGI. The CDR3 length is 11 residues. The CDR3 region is CASSSQYEQYF. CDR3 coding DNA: TGTGCCAGCAGTTCACAGTACGAGCAGTACTTC.

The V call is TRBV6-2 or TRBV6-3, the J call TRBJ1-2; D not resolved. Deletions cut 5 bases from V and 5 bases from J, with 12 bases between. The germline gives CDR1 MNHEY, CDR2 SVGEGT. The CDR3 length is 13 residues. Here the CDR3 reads CASSPLDGYGYTF. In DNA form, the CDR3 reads TGTGCCAGCAGTCCACTCGACGGGTATGGCTACACCTTC.

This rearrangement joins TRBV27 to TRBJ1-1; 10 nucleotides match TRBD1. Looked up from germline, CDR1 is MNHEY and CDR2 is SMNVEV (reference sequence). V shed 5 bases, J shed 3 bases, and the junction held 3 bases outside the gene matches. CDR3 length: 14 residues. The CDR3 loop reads CASSIGTGDTEAFF. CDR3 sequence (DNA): TGTGCCAGCAGTATAGGGACAGGGGACACTGAAGCTTTCTTT.

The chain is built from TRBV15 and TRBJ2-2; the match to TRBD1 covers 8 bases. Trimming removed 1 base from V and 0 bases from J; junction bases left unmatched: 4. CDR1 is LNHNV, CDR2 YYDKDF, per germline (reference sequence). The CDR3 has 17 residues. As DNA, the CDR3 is TGTGCCACCAGCAGAGGGACAGGGCCCTCGAACACCGGGGAGCTGTTTTTT. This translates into CATSRGTGPSNTGELFF.

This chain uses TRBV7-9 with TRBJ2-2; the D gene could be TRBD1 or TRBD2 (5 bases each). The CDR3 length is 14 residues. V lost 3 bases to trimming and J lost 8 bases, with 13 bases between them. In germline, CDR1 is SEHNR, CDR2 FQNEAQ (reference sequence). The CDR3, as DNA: TGTGCCAGCAGCTTCCTTGGGGGAGCAGGGGAGCTGTTTTTT. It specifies CASSFLGGAGELFF.

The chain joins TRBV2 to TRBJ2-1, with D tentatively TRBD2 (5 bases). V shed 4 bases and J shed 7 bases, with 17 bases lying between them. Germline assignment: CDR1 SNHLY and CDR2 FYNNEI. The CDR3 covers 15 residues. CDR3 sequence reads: CASSATAGLANEQFF. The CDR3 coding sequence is TGTGCCAGCAGTGCTACCGCGGGTCTCGCAAATGAGCAGTTCTTC.

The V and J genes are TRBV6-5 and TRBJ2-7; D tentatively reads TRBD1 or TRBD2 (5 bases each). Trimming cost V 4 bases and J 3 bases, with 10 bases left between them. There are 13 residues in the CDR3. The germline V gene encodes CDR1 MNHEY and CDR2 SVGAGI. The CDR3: CASSFQGRYEQYF. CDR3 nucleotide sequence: TGTGCCAGCAGTTTCCAGGGACGCTACGAGCAGTACTTC.

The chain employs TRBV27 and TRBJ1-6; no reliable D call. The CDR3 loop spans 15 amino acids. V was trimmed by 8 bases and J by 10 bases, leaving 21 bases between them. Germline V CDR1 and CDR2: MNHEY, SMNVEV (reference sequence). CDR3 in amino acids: CASLSQSGVGSPLHF. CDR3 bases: TGTGCCAGCCTATCCCAGAGCGGCGTAGGGTCACCCCTCCACTTT.

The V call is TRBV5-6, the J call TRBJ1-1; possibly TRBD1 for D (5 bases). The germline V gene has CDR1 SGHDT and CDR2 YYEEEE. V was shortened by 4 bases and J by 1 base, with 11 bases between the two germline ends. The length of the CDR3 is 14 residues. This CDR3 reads CASSGAHRNTEAFF. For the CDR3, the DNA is TGTGCCAGCAGCGGGGCTCATAGGAACACTGAAGCTTTCTTT.

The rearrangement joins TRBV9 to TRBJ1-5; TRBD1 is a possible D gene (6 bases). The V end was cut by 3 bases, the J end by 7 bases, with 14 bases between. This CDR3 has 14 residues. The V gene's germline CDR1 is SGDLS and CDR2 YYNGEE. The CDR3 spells CASSGGLDGQPQHF. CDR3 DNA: TGTGCCAGCAGCGGGGGGCTAGACGGACAGCCCCAGCATTTT.

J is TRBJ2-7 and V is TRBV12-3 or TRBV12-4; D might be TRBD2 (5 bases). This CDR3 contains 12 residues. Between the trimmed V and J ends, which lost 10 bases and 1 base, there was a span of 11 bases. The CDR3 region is CAIAGYSYEQYF. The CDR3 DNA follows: TGTGCCATTGCGGGCTATTCCTACGAGCAGTACTTC.